This TCR beta chain was identified in a study of identical twins. This clonotype was detected many times. The target antigen is unknown. V lost 1 base, J lost 6 bases, and 13 bases lay in between. The germline CDR1 and CDR2 sequences are DFQATT and SNEGSKA (reference sequence). This CDR3 contains 14 residues. A universal primer site was created by template switching, with the cDNA bearing unique molecular identifiers. TCRdb reprocessed the 5' RACE reads via MiXCR and lists one record per CDR3 protein. The sample includes 450,000 to 650,000 distinct CDR3 sequences, 9.5% to 10% seen only once; the top ten take around 3.2%. Findings and caveats of the study: Zero-insertion analyses were open to partial confounding by invariant MAIT and iNKT cells. Out-of-frame sharing of TCR alpha in monozygotic twins was underestimated by models. Its conclusions, products of cross-sectional statistical analysis, did not come from following the same donors.

These records were also assigned to another study, of yellow fever vaccine responses in identical twins.

Source material: PBMCs. The clonotype comes from a young woman in good health. The rearrangement uses TRBV20-1 and TRBJ2-4; possibly TRBD1 or TRBD2 for D (6 bases each). The CDR3 DNA is TGCAGTGCTAGAGTCACTGGGGGGCGAAACATTCAGTACTTC. The encoded protein is CSARVTGGRNIQYF.